This entry describes one TCR beta chain. Antigen specificity is unknown. A read error is likely, as this CDR3 ends without the conserved phenylalanine or tryptophan. The CDR3 has 15 amino acids. CDR1 SGHNT and CDR2 YYREEE come from the germline V gene (reference sequence). The authors made TCR beta cDNA from approximately 490 ng total RNA with a constant-region primer. Sequencing libraries for TCR beta derived from three nested multiplex PCR rounds that used slightly modified ARM-PCR. The opening two PCR rounds, around 11 cycles each, paired TRBV1-TRBV30 forward primers with a C-beta reverse primer. TCRdb re-called the multiplex PCR reads through MiXCR, storing one row per CDR3 protein. The repertoire includes fewer than 250,000 distinct CDR3 sequences, around 81% of them detected once, and over 15% sits in the top ten. The data were obtained in a study of tumor-infiltrating lymphocytes in primary liver carcinoma.

Study outcomes and limitations: Tumor tissue displayed a significantly greater top-250-clone fraction than blood (p = 0.039).

Scientists recovered RNA and DNA together from about 20-30 mg of unsorted bulk tissue. This clonotype originated in a man in his forties with primary liver carcinoma and hepatitis B virus infection. This chain connects TRBV5-4 to TRBJ2-1; 7 nucleotides align to TRBD2. The sequencing sample was made of tumor tissue from primary liver carcinoma. The CDR3 loop is CTSSLEGGSHNEQFS. CDR3 nucleotides: TGTACCAGCAGCTTGGAGGGCGGGAGCCACAATGAGCAGTTCTCC.